A selection of T cell receptor beta chains follows, all from one sample in a study of radiotherapy plus CTLA-4 blockade in lung cancer. The method was immunoSEQ multiplex PCR; TCRdb's version includes in-frame clones alone and lacks a portion of them. The sample lists around 70,000 clones, 60% to 80% seen once, with 15% to 20% in the top ten. Sequences were derived from peripheral blood, sampled from a patient treated with radiotherapy plus ipilimumab. These receptors were obtained from a human donor with non-small cell lung cancer whose response to radiotherapy plus ipilimumab could not be evaluated. Some clones in this sample may be carry-over from other donors' samples. Each CDR3 is given with its conserved first and last residue. The D gene is left open where the match is weak. Only part of the rows carry a size: once, few, many, or a class if the clone is expanded.

V	size	D	J	DNA	CDR3
TRBV28	NA	NA	TRBJ1-2	TGTGCCAGCAGTCCGTACGGGTCTGGCTACACCTTC	CASSPYGSGYTF
TRBV6-1	NA	NA	TRBJ1-6	TGTGCCAGCAGTCTTACAGGGTTGACGAATTCACCCCTCCACTTT	CASSLTGLTNSPLHF
TRBV5-4	NA	NA	TRBJ2-2	TGTGCCAGCAGCCTGAACATGTTCGCGAACACCGGGGAGCTGTTTTTT	CASSLNMFANTGELFF
TRBV4-2	NA	TRBD2	TRBJ2-5	TGTGCCAGCAGCCAAGGAAGCGGGGTAGAGACCCAGTACTTC	CASSQGSGVETQYF
TRBV29-1	NA	TRBD1	TRBJ1-2	TGCAGCGTCCAAAAAGGGGGCAGGGGAGATGGCTACACCTTC	CSVQKGGRGDGYTF
TRBV5-1	NA	NA	TRBJ1-1	TGCGCCAGCAGCACACTCCCGGGACAGAACACTGAAGCTTTCTTT	CASSTLPGQNTEAFF
TRBV6-5	NA	NA	TRBJ1-2	TGTGCCAGCAGTTACTCGGGGGCTGGCTATGGCTACACCTTC	CASSYSGAGYGYTF
TRBV30	NA	NA	TRBJ2-6	TGTGCCGCCTGGAGCGGGGCCAACGTCCTGACTTTC	CAAWSGANVLTF
TRBV30	NA	TRBD1	TRBJ2-7	TGTGCCTGGGACAGGGACTCCTACGAGCAGTACTTC	CAWDRDSYEQYF
TRBV6-6	few	NA	TRBJ1-3	TGTGCCAGCAGTCAAGGGACTTCTGGAAACACCATATATTTT	CASSQGTSGNTIYF
TRBV9	NA	TRBD2	TRBJ2-1	TGTGCCAGCAGCGTAGAAGCGGGGGGTTACAATGAGCAGTTCTTC	CASSVEAGGYNEQFF
TRBV28	NA	NA	TRBJ2-5	TGTGCCAGCACTAAGTTAGGGGCGCGGGAGACCCAGTACTTC	CASTKLGARETQYF
TRBV7-9	NA	NA	TRBJ1-5	TGTGCCAGCAGCTTAGGAGGGATCAATCAGCCCCAGCATTTT	CASSLGGINQPQHF
TRBV19	NA	TRBD1	TRBJ1-1	TGTGCCAGTATTCAACAGGGGGCAGACACTGAAGCTTTCTTT	CASIQQGADTEAFF
TRBV6-5	NA	TRBD2	TRBJ2-1	TGTGCCAGCAGTTTTGCGACTAGCGGGGGGCCCAATGAGCAGTTCTTC	CASSFATSGGPNEQFF
TRBV7-8	once	TRBD2	TRBJ2-5	TGTGCCAGCAGCTTGGAAAGCGGGGGCTCCGGGGAGACCCAGTACTTC	CASSLESGGSGETQYF
TRBV27	NA	TRBD1	TRBJ1-5	TGTGCCAGCAGTTCGACAGGGGGCAGGGAGCCCCAGCATTTT	CASSSTGGREPQHF
TRBV6-5	few	NA	TRBJ1-2	TGTGCCAGCAGTTACTCAGGCAGGGCCTACTATGGCTACACCTTC	CASSYSGRAYYGYTF
TRBV28	NA	NA	TRBJ1-1	TGTGCCAGCAGTTCGTCGGGGTATAACACTGAAGCTTTCTTT	CASSSSGYNTEAFF
TRBV5-4	NA	TRBD2	TRBJ2-3	TGTGCCAGCAGCCCAGGGGCTAGCGGGGCTAGCACAGATACGCAGTATTTT	CASSPGASGASTDTQYF
TRBV7-2	NA	TRBD1	TRBJ2-7	TGTGCCAGCAGCTTACAAGGGGGCGCGAGTTGGGAGCAGTACTTC	CASSLQGGASWEQYF
TRBV30	few	NA	TRBJ1-2	TGTGCCTGGAGTCCAACAGGACAGACGTCCTATGGCTACACCTTC	CAWSPTGQTSYGYTF
TRBV4-3	NA	NA	TRBJ1-2	TGCGCCAGCAGCCAAGGCGTCCAGGGATCTTACGGCTACACCTTC	CASSQGVQGSYGYTF
TRBV19	NA	NA	TRBJ2-7	TGTGCCAGTAGTCCGGGACCCCTCGGGAGCGAGCAGTACTTC	CASSPGPLGSEQYF
TRBV6-5	NA	NA	TRBJ2-3	TGTGCCAGCAGTTACTCGAATGCAGACACAGATACGCAGTATTTT	CASSYSNADTDTQYF
TRBV7-3	NA	TRBD2	TRBJ2-3	TGTGCCAGCAGCTACCTAGGAGCGGGGGGTAGCACAGATACGCAGTATTTT	CASSYLGAGGSTDTQYF
TRBV9	NA	NA	TRBJ2-3	TGTGCCAGCAGCGTAGCCGGGGTTCCAGATACGCAGTATTTT	CASSVAGVPDTQYF
TRBV19	NA	TRBD2	TRBJ2-3	TGTGCCAGTAGTGACCTTAGCGGGGGGGCCGCAGATACGCAGTATTTT	CASSDLSGGAADTQYF
TRBV10-3	few	NA	TRBJ2-7	TGTGCCACCTCGGGGTCCTACGAGCAGTACTTC	CATSGSYEQYF
TRBV7-9	NA	NA	TRBJ2-7	TGTGCCAGCAGCTTAGTTGGACAGTGGGACTCCTACGAGCAGTACTTC	CASSLVGQWDSYEQYF
TRBV2	NA	NA	TRBJ1-1	TGTGCCAGCAGTGAATCCGGGGTGGAAGCTTTCTTT	CASSESGVEAFF
TRBV19	NA	NA	TRBJ1-2	TGTGCCAGTACAAATCAGGGGCGCCTTAACTATGGCTACACCTTC	CASTNQGRLNYGYTF
TRBV5-6	NA	NA	TRBJ1-1	TGTGCCAGCAGCAGAGAACCGGGGCTAGGGGGCACTGAAGCTTTCTTT	CASSREPGLGGTEAFF
TRBV7-2	NA	TRBD1	TRBJ2-7	TGTGCCAGCATCGCGCGGGGACAGGGTGTTTACGAGCAGTACTTC	CASIARGQGVYEQYF
TRBV6-1	NA	TRBD1	TRBJ2-7	TGTGCCAGCACCCGACAGGGTAGATCCTACGAGCAGTACTTC	CASTRQGRSYEQYF
TRBV27	NA	NA	TRBJ2-1	TGTGCCAGCAGTTTAGGGGGGGGCAGGGATGAGCAGTTCTTC	CASSLGGGRDEQFF
TRBV18	few	NA	TRBJ2-7	TGTGCCAGCTCACCAGAGGGTGGAGAGCAGTACTTC	CASSPEGGEQYF
TRBV10-3	NA	TRBD2	TRBJ2-7	TGTGCCATCAGTGTCGGTAGCGGGGAAAAACAGTACTTC	CAISVGSGEKQYF
TRBV7-9	NA	TRBD1	TRBJ2-5	TGTGCCAGCAGCCCGGGACAGGGGCAACAGACCCAGTACTTC	CASSPGQGQQTQYF
TRBV29-1	NA	NA	TRBJ1-1	TGCAGCGTTGGTATGTTGGGACTTGAAGCTTTCTTT	CSVGMLGLEAFF
TRBV9	NA	NA	TRBJ2-1	TGTGCCAGCAGCGTAGTAGCCGGCGAGCAGTTCTTC	CASSVVAGEQFF
TRBV7-2	NA	NA	TRBJ2-5	TGTGCCAGCAGCGGTAGTGGTAGGGGGACCCAGTACTTC	CASSGSGRGTQYF
TRBV6-6	NA	NA	TRBJ2-7	TGTGCCAGCGGTTACTCGCGGGGTCAGCTCTACGAGCAGTACTTC	CASGYSRGQLYEQYF
TRBV5-8	NA	NA	TRBJ1-1	TGTGCCAGCAGCTTGTTTGCGGGAAGGAGACCGGGGGGTGAAGCTTTCTTT	CASSLFAGRRPGGEAFF
TRBV10-2	few	NA	TRBJ2-5	TGCGCCAGCAGTGACCTCACTATAGGGACTCAAGAGACCCAGTACTTC	CASSDLTIGTQETQYF
TRBV7-2	few	NA	TRBJ1-4	TGTGCCAGCAGCTCCCGCGGGGAAGCAACTAATGAAAAACTGTTTTTT	CASSSRGEATNEKLFF
TRBV5-1	NA	TRBD1	TRBJ2-2	TGCGCCAGCAGCCTGATTCCCGGGACAGAGAACACCGGGGAGCTGTTTTTT	CASSLIPGTENTGELFF
TRBV5-1	NA	NA	TRBJ2-7	TGCGCCAGCAGCTTGGCCAACAGGCAAGACGAGCAGTACTTC	CASSLANRQDEQYF
TRBV9	NA	NA	TRBJ1-4	TGTGCCAGCAGCGTAGGCTCGCGGGGAACTAATGAAAAACTGTTTTTT	CASSVGSRGTNEKLFF
TRBV5-1	NA	NA	TRBJ2-7	TGCGCCAGCAGCTACGATATCGCAGGGTCATACGGCGAGCAGTACTTC	CASSYDIAGSYGEQYF
TRBV5-1	NA	TRBD1	TRBJ2-1	TGCGCCAGCAGCCCCTCGGGACAGTACTACAATGAGCAGTTCTTC	CASSPSGQYYNEQFF
TRBV29-1	NA	NA	TRBJ1-2	TGCAGCGTTGGCACAGGGAACTATGGCTACACCTTC	CSVGTGNYGYTF
TRBV27	once	TRBD1	TRBJ1-6	TGTGCCAGTTCCACAGGGGGCAATGGTTCACCCCTCCACTTT	CASSTGGNGSPLHF